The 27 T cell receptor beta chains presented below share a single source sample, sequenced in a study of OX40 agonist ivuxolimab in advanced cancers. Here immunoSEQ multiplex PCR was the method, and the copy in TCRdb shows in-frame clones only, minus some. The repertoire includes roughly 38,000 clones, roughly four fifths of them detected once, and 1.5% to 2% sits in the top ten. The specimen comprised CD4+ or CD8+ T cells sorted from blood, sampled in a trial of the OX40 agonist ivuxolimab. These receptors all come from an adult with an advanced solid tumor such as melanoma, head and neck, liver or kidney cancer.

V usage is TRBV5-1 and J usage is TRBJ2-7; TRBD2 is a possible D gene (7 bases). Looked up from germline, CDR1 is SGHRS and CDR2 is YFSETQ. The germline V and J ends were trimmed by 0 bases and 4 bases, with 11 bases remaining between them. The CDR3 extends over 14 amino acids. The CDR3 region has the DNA TGCGCCAGCAGCTTGGTGGGAGGGGGGTACGAGCAGTACTTC. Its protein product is CASSLVGGGYEQYF.

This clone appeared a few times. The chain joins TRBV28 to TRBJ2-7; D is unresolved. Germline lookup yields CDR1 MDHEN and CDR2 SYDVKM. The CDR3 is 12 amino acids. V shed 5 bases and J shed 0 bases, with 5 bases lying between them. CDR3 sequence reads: CASSRASYEQYF. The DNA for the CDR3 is TGTGCCAGCAGTCGAGCCTCCTACGAGCAGTACTTC.

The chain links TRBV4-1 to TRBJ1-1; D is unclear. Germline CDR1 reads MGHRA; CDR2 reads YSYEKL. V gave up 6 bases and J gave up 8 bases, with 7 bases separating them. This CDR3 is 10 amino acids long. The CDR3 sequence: CASRGKEAFF. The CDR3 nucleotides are TGCGCCAGCAGGGGGAAAGAAGCTTTCTTT.

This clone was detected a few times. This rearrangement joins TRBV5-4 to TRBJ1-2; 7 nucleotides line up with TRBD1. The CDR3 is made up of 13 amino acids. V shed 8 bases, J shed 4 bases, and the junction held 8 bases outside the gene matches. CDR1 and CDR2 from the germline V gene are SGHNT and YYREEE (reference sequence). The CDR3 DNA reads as TGTGCCAGTAACAGGGGCGGAAGCTATGGCTACACCTTC. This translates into CASNRGGSYGYTF. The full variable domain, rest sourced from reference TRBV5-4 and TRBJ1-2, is ETGVTQSPTHLIKTRGQQVTLRCSSQSGHNTVSWYQQALGQGPQFIFQYYREEENGRGNFPPRFSGLQFPNYSSELNVNALELDDSALYLCASNRGGSYGYTFGSGTRLTVV.

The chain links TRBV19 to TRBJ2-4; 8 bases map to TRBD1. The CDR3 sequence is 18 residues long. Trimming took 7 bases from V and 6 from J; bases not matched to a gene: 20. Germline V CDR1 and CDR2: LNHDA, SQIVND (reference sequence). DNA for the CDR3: TGTGCCAGTACCCCCACCACCCGTCTGGGACAGGAAGGAAACATTCAGTACTTC. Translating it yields CASTPTTRLGQEGNIQYF.

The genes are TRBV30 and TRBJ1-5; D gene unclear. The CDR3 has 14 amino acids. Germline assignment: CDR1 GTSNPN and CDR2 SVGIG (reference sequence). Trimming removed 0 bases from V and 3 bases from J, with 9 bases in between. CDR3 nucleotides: TGTGCCTGGAGTGTCCCCGAGATCAATCAGCCCCAGCATTTT. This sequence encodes CAWSVPEINQPQHF.

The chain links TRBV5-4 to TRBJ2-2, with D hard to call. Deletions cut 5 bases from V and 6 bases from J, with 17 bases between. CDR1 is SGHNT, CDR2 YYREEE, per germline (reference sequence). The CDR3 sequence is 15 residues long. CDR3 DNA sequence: TGTGCCAGCAGAATCGGCACTGAGGTCGCCGGGGAGCTGTTTTTT. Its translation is CASRIGTEVAGELFF.

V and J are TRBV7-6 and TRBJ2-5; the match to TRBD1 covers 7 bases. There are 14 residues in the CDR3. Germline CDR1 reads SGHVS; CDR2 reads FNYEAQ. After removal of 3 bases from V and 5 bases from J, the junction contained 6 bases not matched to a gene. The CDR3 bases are TGTGCCAGCAGCTTTACAGGGGTCGGGGAGACCCAGTACTTC. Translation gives CASSFTGVGETQYF.

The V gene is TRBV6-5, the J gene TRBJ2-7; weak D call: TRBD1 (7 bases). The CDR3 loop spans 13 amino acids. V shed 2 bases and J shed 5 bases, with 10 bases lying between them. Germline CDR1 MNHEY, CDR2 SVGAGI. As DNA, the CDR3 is TGTGCCAGCAGTTACGCCAGGGGGGACGAGCAGTACTTC. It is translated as CASSYARGDEQYF.

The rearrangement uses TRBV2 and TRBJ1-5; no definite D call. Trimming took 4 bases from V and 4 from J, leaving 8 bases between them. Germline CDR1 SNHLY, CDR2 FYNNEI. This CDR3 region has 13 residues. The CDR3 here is CASSVDGNQPQHF. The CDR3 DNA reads TGTGCCAGCAGTGTGGACGGTAATCAGCCCCAGCATTTT.

This chain's CDR3 is CASSGGQFFQNIQYF. The CDR3 nucleotides read TGTGCCAGTAGTGGGGGACAGTTTTTCCAAAACATTCAGTACTTC. The chain joins TRBV19 to TRBJ2-4, with TRBD1 identical over 7 bases. Germline-derived CDR1 and CDR2 are LNHDA and SQIVND (reference sequence). The CDR3 spans 15 residues. Unmatched junction bases numbered 9, after V lost 5 bases and J lost 5 bases.

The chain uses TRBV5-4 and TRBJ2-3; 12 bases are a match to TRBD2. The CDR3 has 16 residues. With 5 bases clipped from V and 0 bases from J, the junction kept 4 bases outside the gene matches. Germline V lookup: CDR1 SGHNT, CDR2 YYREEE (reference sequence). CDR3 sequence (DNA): TGTGCCAGCAGACCAGGACTAGCGGGAAGCACAGATACGCAGTATTTT. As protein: CASRPGLAGSTDTQYF.

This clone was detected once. The CDR3 nucleotides read TGTGCCAGCAGCTCCCAGGGGAGGGGCGGGGGCTACACCTTC. Protein: CASSSQGRGGGYTF. The chain couples TRBV7-2 to TRBJ1-2; tentative D call: TRBD1 (6 bases). V was shortened by 4 bases and J by 8 bases, with 17 bases between the two germline ends. From germline, CDR1 is SGHTA and CDR2 FQGNSA. This CDR3 is built from 14 residues. The variable domain in full, completed from reference TRBV7-2 and TRBJ1-2, reads GAGVSQSPSNKVTEKGKDVELRCDPISGHTALYWYRQSLGQGLEFLIYFQGNSAPDKSGLPSDRFSAERTGGSVSTLTIQRTQQEDSAVYLCASSSQGRGGGYTFGSGTRLTVV.

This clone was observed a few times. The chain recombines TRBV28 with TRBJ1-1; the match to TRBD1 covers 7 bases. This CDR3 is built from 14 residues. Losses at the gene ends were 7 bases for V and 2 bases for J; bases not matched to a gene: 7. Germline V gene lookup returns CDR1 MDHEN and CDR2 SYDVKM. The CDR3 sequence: CASISTGLNTEAFF. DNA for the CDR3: TGTGCCAGCATTTCGACAGGGCTAAACACTGAAGCTTTCTTT.

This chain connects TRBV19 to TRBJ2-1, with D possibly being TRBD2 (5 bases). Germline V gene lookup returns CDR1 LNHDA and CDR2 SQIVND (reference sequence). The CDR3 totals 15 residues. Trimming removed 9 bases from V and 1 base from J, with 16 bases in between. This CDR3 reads CASSNLAWSYNEQFF. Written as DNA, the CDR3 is TGTGCCAGCTCCAACTTAGCGTGGTCCTACAATGAGCAGTTCTTC.

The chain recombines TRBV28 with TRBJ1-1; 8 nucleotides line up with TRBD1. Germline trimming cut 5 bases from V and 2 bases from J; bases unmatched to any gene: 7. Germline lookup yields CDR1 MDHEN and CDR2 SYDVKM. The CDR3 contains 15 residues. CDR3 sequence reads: CASSPADRDNTEAFF. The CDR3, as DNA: TGTGCCAGCAGTCCCGCGGACAGGGACAACACTGAAGCTTTCTTT.

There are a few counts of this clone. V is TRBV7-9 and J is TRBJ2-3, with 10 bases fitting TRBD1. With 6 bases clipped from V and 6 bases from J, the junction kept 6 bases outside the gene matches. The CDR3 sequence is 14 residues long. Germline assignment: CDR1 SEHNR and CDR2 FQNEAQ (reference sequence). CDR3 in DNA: TGTGCCAGCAGACCTGACAGGGGGCGTGATACGCAGTATTTT. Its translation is CASRPDRGRDTQYF.

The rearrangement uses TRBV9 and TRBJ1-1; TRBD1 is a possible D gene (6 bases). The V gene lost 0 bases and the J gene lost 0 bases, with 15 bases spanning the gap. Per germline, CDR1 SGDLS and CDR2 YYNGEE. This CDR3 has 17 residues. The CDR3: CASSVDGGARVNTEAFF. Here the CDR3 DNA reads TGTGCCAGCAGCGTAGACGGGGGGGCGCGGGTGAACACTGAAGCTTTCTTT.

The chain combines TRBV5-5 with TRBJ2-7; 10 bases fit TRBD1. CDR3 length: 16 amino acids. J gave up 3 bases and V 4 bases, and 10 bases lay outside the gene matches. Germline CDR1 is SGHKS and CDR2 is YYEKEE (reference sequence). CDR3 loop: CASSRDPGQGIYEQYF. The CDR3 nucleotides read TGTGCCAGCAGCCGGGACCCGGGACAGGGGATCTACGAGCAGTACTTC.

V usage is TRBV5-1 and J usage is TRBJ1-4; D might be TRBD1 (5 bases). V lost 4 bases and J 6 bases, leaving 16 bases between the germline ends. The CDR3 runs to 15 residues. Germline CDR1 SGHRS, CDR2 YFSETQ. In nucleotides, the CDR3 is TGCGCCAGCAGCGCACAGACAGCCGGGGATGAAAAACTGTTTTTT. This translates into CASSAQTAGDEKLFF.

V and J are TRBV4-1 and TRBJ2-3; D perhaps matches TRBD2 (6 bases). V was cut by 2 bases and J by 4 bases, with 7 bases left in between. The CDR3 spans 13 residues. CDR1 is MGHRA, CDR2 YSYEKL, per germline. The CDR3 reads CASSQREADTQYF. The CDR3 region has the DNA TGCGCCAGCAGCCAAAGGGAGGCAGATACGCAGTATTTT.

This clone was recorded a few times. The CDR3 sequence is CASNRRGSYNEQFF. DNA for the CDR3: TGTGCCAGCAATCGCCGGGGGTCTTACAATGAGCAGTTCTTC. This sequence joins TRBV6-5 and TRBJ2-1, with D perhaps matching TRBD2 (6 bases). Trimming cost V 7 bases and J 4 bases, with 14 bases left between them. This CDR3 contains 14 residues. CDR1 and CDR2 from the germline V gene are MNHEY and SVGAGI.

The CDR3 DNA is TGTGCCAGCAGCTTAGACTTCCCAGTTAGGAGGGGGGCGGGCAATGAGCAGTTCTTC. It encodes CASSLDFPVRRGAGNEQFF. The rearrangement uses TRBV11-2 and TRBJ2-1; D is tentatively TRBD1 or TRBD2 (6 bases each). V was shortened by 0 bases and J by 6 bases, with 24 bases between the two germline ends. Germline CDR1 is SGHAT and CDR2 is FQNNGV. This CDR3 has 19 amino acids.

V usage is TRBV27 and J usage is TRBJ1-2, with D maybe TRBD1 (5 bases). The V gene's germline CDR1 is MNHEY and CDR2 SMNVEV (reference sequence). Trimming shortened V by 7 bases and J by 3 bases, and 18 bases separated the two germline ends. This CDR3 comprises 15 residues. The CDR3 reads CASTSNQGVDYGYTF. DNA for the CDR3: TGTGCCAGCACCTCGAACCAGGGCGTAGACTATGGCTACACCTTC.

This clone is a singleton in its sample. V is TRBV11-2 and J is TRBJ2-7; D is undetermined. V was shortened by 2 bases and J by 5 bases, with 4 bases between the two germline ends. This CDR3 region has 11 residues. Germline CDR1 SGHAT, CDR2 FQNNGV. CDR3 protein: CASSLSHEQYF. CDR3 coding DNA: TGTGCCAGCAGCTTAAGCCACGAGCAGTACTTC.

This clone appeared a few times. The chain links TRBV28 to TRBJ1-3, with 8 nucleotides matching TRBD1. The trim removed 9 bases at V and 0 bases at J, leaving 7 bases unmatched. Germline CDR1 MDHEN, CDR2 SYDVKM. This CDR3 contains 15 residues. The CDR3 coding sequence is TGTGCCAGTACCAGGGGGCTCATCTCTGGAAACACCATATATTTT. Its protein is CASTRGLISGNTIYF.

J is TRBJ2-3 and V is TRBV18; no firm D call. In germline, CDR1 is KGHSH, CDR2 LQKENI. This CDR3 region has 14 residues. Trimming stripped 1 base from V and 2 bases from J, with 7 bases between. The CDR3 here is CASSPQLNTDTQYF. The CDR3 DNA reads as TGTGCCAGCTCACCACAGTTGAACACAGATACGCAGTATTTT.